The 10 T cell receptor beta chains below were found in one sample sequenced in a study of cytomegalovirus exposure and HLA in healthy donors. Primers included in the PCR were 60 Vbeta and 13 Jbeta primers. TCRdb keeps only in-frame clones here, not all; method: immunoSEQ multiplex PCR. The table lists more than 85,000 clones, over 65% of them singletons. Input material: PBMCs. The source is a man younger than 45 in good health and CMV-seropositive.

Note on this clone: Germline is not matched at one junction end, which may reflect a read error. Other DNA variants within this sample encode the same CDR3. Here the CDR3 reads CAISPTSYEQYF. The CDR3 DNA sequence: TGTGCCATCAGTCCGACATCCTACGAGCAGTACTTT. The chain is built from TRBV10-3 and TRBJ2-7; D not resolved. The CDR3 contains 12 residues. Germline loops: CDR1 ENHRY, CDR2 SYGVKD.

The chain couples TRBV21-1 to TRBJ1-4; the table's D call, TRBD1, has no DNA check behind it. TRBV21-1 is flagged as a pseudogene. The CDR3 is made up of 14 amino acids. The CDR3 DNA reads as TGTGCCAGCAGCAAGGGACAGGGAGGGGAAAAACTGTTTTTT. This encodes CASSKGQGGEKLFF.

This chain joins TRBV5-6 and TRBJ1-4, with 8 positions matching TRBD1. This CDR3 spans 15 amino acids. The germline V gene encodes CDR1 SGHDT and CDR2 YYEEEE. After removal of 4 bases from V and 3 bases from J, the junction contained 5 bases not matched to a gene. CDR3 protein: CASSPRTGPNEKLFF. CDR3 in DNA: TGTGCCAGCAGCCCCAGGACAGGGCCTAATGAAAAACTGTTTTTT.

This clone was counted between two and nine times. This chain uses TRBV30 with TRBJ1-2, with TRBD1 matching over 9 bases. J was trimmed by 7 bases and V by 3 bases; bases with no gene match: 6. This CDR3 is 13 amino acids long. In germline, CDR1 is GTSNPN, CDR2 SVGIG (reference sequence). The CDR3 DNA sequence: TGTGCCTGGAGCCGACAGGGGGTCGCTGGCTACACCTTC. Protein product: CAWSRQGVAGYTF.

The chain uses TRBV7-9 and TRBJ2-5, with a possible D match to TRBD2 (5 bases). The germline V gene has CDR1 SEHNR and CDR2 FQNEAQ (reference sequence). This CDR3 spans 15 amino acids. Deletions cut 0 bases from V and 4 bases from J, with 12 bases between. CDR3 in DNA: TGTGCCAGCAGCTTAGCTCGCGGGCAGAGAGAGACCCAGTACTTC. This encodes CASSLARGQRETQYF.

J is TRBJ2-5 and V is TRBV11-2; D is perhaps TRBD2 (6 bases). The CDR3 is made up of 14 amino acids. Germline V gene lookup returns CDR1 SGHAT and CDR2 FQNNGV. The germline V and J ends were trimmed by 3 bases and 5 bases, with 13 bases remaining between them. The CDR3 region has the DNA TGTGCCAGCAGCTTGGCCCTAGCGTGGGAGACCCAGTACTTC. Amino acid sequence: CASSLALAWETQYF.

The V call is TRBV18, the J call TRBJ2-5; 14 bases map to TRBD2. CDR1 is KGHSH, CDR2 LQKENI, per germline. The CDR3 has 15 amino acids. J was trimmed by 3 bases and V by 4 bases; bases with no gene match: 1. This CDR3 reads CASSRLAGGKETQYF. The CDR3 nucleotides are TGTGCCAGCTCACGACTAGCGGGGGGGAAAGAGACCCAGTACTTC.

V usage is TRBV10-3 and J usage is TRBJ1-6, with 10 bases identical to TRBD1. V gave up 2 bases and J gave up 10 bases; unmatched junction bases: 2. The CDR3 runs to 14 residues. Germline V lookup: CDR1 ENHRY, CDR2 SYGVKD. CDR3 amino acids: CAISEGQGGSPLHF. CDR3 nucleotides: TGTGCCATCAGTGAGGGACAGGGGGGCTCACCCCTCCACTTT.

This clone was observed a few times. This chain links TRBV4-1 with TRBJ2-1; 8 bases map to TRBD2. Germline CDR1 MGHRA, CDR2 YSYEKL. The V gene end was trimmed by 1 base and the J gene end by 3 bases; junction bases not matched to a gene: 2. The CDR3 is 15 residues long. Here the CDR3 reads CASSQVAGGYNEQFF. The CDR3 DNA sequence: TGCGCCAGCAGCCAAGTGGCGGGGGGCTACAATGAGCAGTTCTTC.

The chain recombines TRBV7-9 with TRBJ1-6; D uncertain. Germline CDR1 reads SEHNR; CDR2 reads FQNEAQ (reference sequence). CDR3 length: 15 residues. V was shortened by 3 bases and J by 7 bases, with 13 bases between the two germline ends. The CDR3 sequence: CASSFTDITNSPLHF. DNA for the CDR3: TGTGCCAGCAGCTTCACTGATATTACGAATTCACCCCTCCACTTT.